Listed here are 5 T cell receptor beta chains from one sample, sequenced in a study of siplizumab effects on memory and regulatory T cells. Profiling relied on immunoSEQ multiplex PCR, and the TCRdb table lists in-frame clones only, not all of them. The sample lists around 97,000 clones; just under 95% were seen once. Input material: non-Treg CD4+ T cells sorted from blood. These receptors were taken from a human donor in good health.

V gene TRBV6-4 combines with J gene TRBJ2-1; 9 nucleotides line up with TRBD2. With 6 bases clipped from V and 9 bases from J, the junction kept 6 bases outside the gene matches. Germline V gene sequence: CDR1 MRHNA, CDR2 SNTAGT. This CDR3 region has 13 residues. CDR3: CASSRAGGSEQFF. In DNA, the CDR3 is TGTGCCAGCAGCAGAGCGGGAGGTAGTGAGCAGTTCTTC.

CDR3 protein: CASSPRASWGDTQYF. CDR3 bases: TGTGCCAGCAGCCCGCGGGCCTCCTGGGGAGATACGCAGTATTTT. The chain recombines TRBV7-3 with TRBJ2-3, with TRBD2 as a possible D gene (5 bases). Germline CDR1 SGHTA, CDR2 FQGTGA. Trimming stripped 5 bases from V and 5 bases from J, with 17 bases between. CDR3 length: 15 amino acids.

The chain links TRBV11-3 to TRBJ2-1; TRBD1 matches 10 bases. CDR1 is SGHNT, CDR2 YENEEA, per germline. CDR3 length: 14 residues. J was trimmed by 6 bases and V by 5 bases; bases with no gene match: 4. CDR3 nucleotide sequence: TGTGCCAGCAGCGTGGGACAGGGGAGCAATGAGCAGTTCTTC. Protein sequence: CASSVGQGSNEQFF.

The chain joins TRBV4-1 to TRBJ1-2, with TRBD1 identical over 9 bases. Trimming at V came to 0 bases and at J to 3 bases, leaving 5 bases not matched to a gene. The germline CDR1 and CDR2 sequences are MGHRA and YSYEKL. CDR3 size: 16 residues. CDR3 amino acids: CASSQELRDRDYGYTF. As DNA, the CDR3 is TGCGCCAGCAGCCAAGAACTCCGGGACAGGGACTATGGCTACACCTTC.

The chain employs TRBV6-4 and TRBJ2-2; no reliable D call. Trimming stripped 4 bases from V and 1 base from J, with 7 bases between. Germline V gene data show CDR1 as MRHNA and CDR2 as SNTAGT. The CDR3 sequence is 14 residues long. The CDR3 here is CASSAELNTGELFF. Written as DNA, the CDR3 is TGTGCCAGCAGTGCAGAATTGAACACCGGGGAGCTGTTTTTT.